This is a list of T cell receptor beta chains from one sample in a study of blood T cell repertoires in COVID-19. This table comes from immunoSEQ multiplex PCR, and its TCRdb copy is limited to in-frame clones, with some not included. Of around 190,000 clones in the sample, about 76% are singletons; the top ten hold about 9%. The sequenced sample was peripheral blood. Receptors originate from a woman in her fifties or sixties with active or convalescent COVID-19. Both conserved end residues are part of each CDR3. Fields, in order: V gene, D gene, CDR3 protein. The D gene is left open where the match is weak.

V gene: TRBV28; D gene: TRBD1; CDR3 protein: CAILPGQQSTGELFF
V gene: TRBV27; D gene: TRBD1; CDR3 protein: CASKERQGAIYEQYF
V gene: TRBV30; D gene: TRBD1; CDR3 protein: CAWSPDRVVGYGYTF
V gene: TRBV6-2/TRBV6-3; D gene: -; CDR3 protein: CASSYRTNTDTQYF
V gene: TRBV7-8; D gene: -; CDR3 protein: CASSSGGFSNQPQHF
V gene: TRBV18; D gene: TRBD2; CDR3 protein: CASSPLVPKGTTNEQYF
V gene: TRBV4-2; D gene: -; CDR3 protein: CASSRGHGYTF
V gene: TRBV20-1; D gene: TRBD2; CDR3 protein: CSASQTSSGGRDTQYF
V gene: TRBV7-9; D gene: TRBD1; CDR3 protein: CASSLSTGGRGEQYF
V gene: TRBV6-2/TRBV6-3; D gene: -; CDR3 protein: CASSHLTGPSTEAFF
V gene: TRBV19; D gene: -; CDR3 protein: CASITGIMHNTEAFF
V gene: TRBV3-1/TRBV3-2; D gene: -; CDR3 protein: CASSQETPNTEAFF
V gene: TRBV29-1; D gene: TRBD2; CDR3 protein: CSVQSTSGLSTDTQYF
V gene: TRBV10-3; D gene: TRBD1; CDR3 protein: CAIKQRDSMNTEAFF
V gene: TRBV4-2; D gene: -; CDR3 protein: CASSHGGLNGNQPQHF
V gene: TRBV7-9; D gene: -; CDR3 protein: CASSLLPGRESSGNTIYF
V gene: TRBV19; D gene: TRBD1; CDR3 protein: CASSPNRQGVDGYTF
V gene: TRBV5-5; D gene: TRBD1; CDR3 protein: CASSPGQGSGNTIYF
V gene: TRBV18; D gene: -; CDR3 protein: CASSPPVVNEQFF
V gene: TRBV5-7; D gene: TRBD2; CDR3 protein: CAIPWREGRTGELFF
V gene: TRBV5-6; D gene: TRBD1; CDR3 protein: CASSRGQGVVFTEAFF
V gene: TRBV27; D gene: -; CDR3 protein: CASSGTYQTDTQYF
V gene: TRBV9; D gene: -; CDR3 protein: CASSVGVGGHADTQYF
V gene: TRBV7-9; D gene: TRBD1; CDR3 protein: CAGNSGTANYGYTF
V gene: TRBV5-1; D gene: TRBD1; CDR3 protein: CASSLGTGLSYEQYF
V gene: TRBV7-2; D gene: -; CDR3 protein: CASSLVGGSNTGELFF
V gene: TRBV7-9; D gene: TRBD2; CDR3 protein: CASSPRAGGEQFF
V gene: TRBV7-3; D gene: -; CDR3 protein: CASSRGQGSEAFF
V gene: TRBV5-1; D gene: TRBD1; CDR3 protein: CASSPPRQGNNEQFF
V gene: TRBV4-1; D gene: -; CDR3 protein: CASSQEAQNTGELFF
V gene: TRBV11-2; D gene: -; CDR3 protein: CASSLEVDFYGYTF
V gene: TRBV29-1; D gene: TRBD2; CDR3 protein: CSVVREGRLAGHNEQFF
V gene: TRBV5-1; D gene: -; CDR3 protein: CASSLGEADANYEQYF
V gene: TRBV4-3; D gene: -; CDR3 protein: CASSQEYRVAEAFF
V gene: TRBV27; D gene: TRBD2; CDR3 protein: CASSTGLWETQYF
V gene: TRBV11-2; D gene: TRBD1; CDR3 protein: CASSSLTTGGLYEQYF
V gene: TRBV15; D gene: -; CDR3 protein: CATSNEVIYGYTF
V gene: TRBV6-5; D gene: TRBD1; CDR3 protein: CASQVGTGMNTEAFF
V gene: TRBV5-4; D gene: TRBD1; CDR3 protein: CASSLGGTGTLSGANVLTF
V gene: TRBV4-2; D gene: TRBD1; CDR3 protein: CASSQPTGGASTEAFF
V gene: TRBV5-1; D gene: TRBD2; CDR3 protein: CASSLMPQIAGVEQYF
V gene: TRBV3-1/TRBV3-2; D gene: -; CDR3 protein: CASSQGQNNSPLHF
V gene: TRBV6-5; D gene: TRBD1; CDR3 protein: CASSSAGTGFSYEQYF
V gene: TRBV19; D gene: -; CDR3 protein: CASSIDLTAYEQYF
V gene: TRBV30; D gene: -; CDR3 protein: CAWSPGWDYGYTF
V gene: TRBV6-5; D gene: TRBD2; CDR3 protein: CASSSGLAGGNNEQFF
V gene: TRBV5-6; D gene: -; CDR3 protein: CASSLDGWNYGYTF
V gene: TRBV20-1; D gene: -; CDR3 protein: CSASGRVSGHSNGNTIYF
V gene: TRBV12-3/TRBV12-4; D gene: -; CDR3 protein: CASSAGFGTEAFF
V gene: TRBV3-1/TRBV3-2; D gene: -; CDR3 protein: CASSQSAASPTEAFF
V gene: TRBV2; D gene: TRBD2; CDR3 protein: CASSGGSETQYF
V gene: TRBV20-1; D gene: TRBD1; CDR3 protein: CSASRDSYSNQPQHF
V gene: TRBV30; D gene: -; CDR3 protein: CAWRQELWQGMNTEAFF
V gene: TRBV7-8; D gene: TRBD1; CDR3 protein: CASSYGQVTSNQPQHF